The T cell receptor (beta chain) described here comes from a study of neurological immune-mediated disorders. Findings and limits, study-wide: HTLV-1-associated myelopathy had the most TCR clonal expansion, and multiple sclerosis had the least, less than healthy controls.

Healthy control samples came from blood bank volunteers in Maryland, USA. PBMCs stored at -80 C, 2 million in total, were the source of the unsorted libraries. The method for making cDNA was 5'RACE, and it used 10-nucleotide random UMIs. One entry per CDR3 protein, called by TCRdb with MiXCR from the 5' RACE reads. The table lists roughly 76,000 distinct CDR3 sequences, around 14% of them singletons. Many counts were recorded for this clonotype. Its specificity is unknown. CDR1 is MGHRA and CDR2 is YSYEKL in the germline V gene. The CDR3 totals 13 residues. The V and J ends lost 4 bases and 6 bases respectively, with 12 bases between them.

The V and J genes are TRBV4-1 and TRBJ1-1; D uncertain. Sequencing was carried out using PBMCs. This TCR was sampled from a woman aged 45-65 years in good health. The CDR3 protein is CASSLRSPSEAFF. In nucleotides, the CDR3 is TGCGCCAGCAGCCTAAGATCCCCGTCTGAAGCTTTCTTT.